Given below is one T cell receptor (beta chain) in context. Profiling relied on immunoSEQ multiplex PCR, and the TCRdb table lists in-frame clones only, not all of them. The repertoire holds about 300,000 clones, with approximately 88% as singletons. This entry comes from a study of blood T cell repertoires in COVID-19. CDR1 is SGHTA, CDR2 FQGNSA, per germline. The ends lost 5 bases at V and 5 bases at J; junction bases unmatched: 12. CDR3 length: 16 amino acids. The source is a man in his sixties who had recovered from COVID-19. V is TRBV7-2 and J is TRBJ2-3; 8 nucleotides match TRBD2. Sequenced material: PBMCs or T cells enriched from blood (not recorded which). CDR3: CASSLPGAGEKDTQYF. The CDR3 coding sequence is TGTGCCAGCAGCCTACCCGGAGCGGGAGAGAAAGATACGCAGTATTTT.